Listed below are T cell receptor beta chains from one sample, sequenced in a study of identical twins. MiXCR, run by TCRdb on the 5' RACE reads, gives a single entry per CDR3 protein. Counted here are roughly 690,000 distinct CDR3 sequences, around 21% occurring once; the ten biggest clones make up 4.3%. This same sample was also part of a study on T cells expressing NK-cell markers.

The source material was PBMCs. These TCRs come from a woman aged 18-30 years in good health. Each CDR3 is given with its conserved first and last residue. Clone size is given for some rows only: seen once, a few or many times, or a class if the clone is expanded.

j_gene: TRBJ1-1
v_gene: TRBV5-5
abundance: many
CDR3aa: CASSWAPTGGTEAFF

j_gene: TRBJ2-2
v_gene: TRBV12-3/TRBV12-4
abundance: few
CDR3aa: CASSRFFVNTGELFF

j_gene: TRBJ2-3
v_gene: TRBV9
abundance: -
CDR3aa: CASSVVGGSRNTQYF

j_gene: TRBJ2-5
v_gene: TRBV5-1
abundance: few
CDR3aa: CASSFGVTQETQYF

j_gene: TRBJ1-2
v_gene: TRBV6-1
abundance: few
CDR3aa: CASSTTFDSPAGGYTF

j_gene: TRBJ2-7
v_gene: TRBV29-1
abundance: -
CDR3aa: CSVGGHRYEQYF

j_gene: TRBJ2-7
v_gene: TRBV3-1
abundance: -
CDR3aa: CASSQPGAEQYF

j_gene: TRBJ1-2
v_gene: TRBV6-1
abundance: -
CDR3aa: CASRGTQGATDYTF

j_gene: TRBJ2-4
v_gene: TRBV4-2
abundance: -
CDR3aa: CASSQRTVKNIQYF

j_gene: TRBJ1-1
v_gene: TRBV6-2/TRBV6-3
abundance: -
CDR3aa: CASSHRDRGRGTEAFF

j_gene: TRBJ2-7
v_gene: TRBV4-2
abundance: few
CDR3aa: CASSQDWGGVLREQYF

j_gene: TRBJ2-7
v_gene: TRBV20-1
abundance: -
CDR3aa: CSARIAAGGFHEQYF

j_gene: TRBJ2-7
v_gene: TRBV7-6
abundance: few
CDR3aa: CASSLVPLQGAQISEQYF

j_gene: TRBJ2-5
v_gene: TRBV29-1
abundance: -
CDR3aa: CSVEDTGGGEETQYF

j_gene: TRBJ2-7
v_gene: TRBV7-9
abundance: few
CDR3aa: CASSSPSGGAGEQYF

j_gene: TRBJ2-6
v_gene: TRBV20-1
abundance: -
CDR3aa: CSARGARSHANVLTF

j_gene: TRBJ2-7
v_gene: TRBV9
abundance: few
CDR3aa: CASSTTDGSSYEQYF

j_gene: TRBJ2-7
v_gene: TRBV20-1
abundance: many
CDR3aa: CSARDVSRGFSYEQYF

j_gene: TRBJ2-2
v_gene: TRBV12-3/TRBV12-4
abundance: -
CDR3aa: CASRVGQGTTTGELFF

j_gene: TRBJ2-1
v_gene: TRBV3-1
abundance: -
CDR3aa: CASSQTSGGASYNEQFF

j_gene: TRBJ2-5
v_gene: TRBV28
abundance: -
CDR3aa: CASSFETTSGDRETQYF

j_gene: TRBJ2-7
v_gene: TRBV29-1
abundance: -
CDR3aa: CSVAWGQNYEQYF

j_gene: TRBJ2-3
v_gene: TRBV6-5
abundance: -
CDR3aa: CASRPAGGVHYF

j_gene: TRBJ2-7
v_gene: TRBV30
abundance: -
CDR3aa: CAWSAAEGSVQYF

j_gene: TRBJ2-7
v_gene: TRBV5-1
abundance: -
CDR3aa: CASSESGGRTYEQYF

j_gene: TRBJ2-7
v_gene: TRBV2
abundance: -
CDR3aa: CASTIGGITKQYF

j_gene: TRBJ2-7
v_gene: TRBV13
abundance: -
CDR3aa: CASSLVGAVYEQYF

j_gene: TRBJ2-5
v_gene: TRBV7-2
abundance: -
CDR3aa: CASSLLHGETQYF

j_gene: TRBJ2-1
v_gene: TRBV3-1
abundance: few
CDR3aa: CASSQDHSRNEQFF

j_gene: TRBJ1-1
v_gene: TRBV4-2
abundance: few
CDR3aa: CASSPSPGGGAEAFF

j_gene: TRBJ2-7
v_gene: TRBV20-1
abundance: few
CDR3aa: CSAPVQGNKEQYF

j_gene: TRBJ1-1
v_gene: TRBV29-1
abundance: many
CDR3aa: CSVAPGQGMNTEAFF

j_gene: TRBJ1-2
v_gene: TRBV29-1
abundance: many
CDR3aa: CSVRGYTF

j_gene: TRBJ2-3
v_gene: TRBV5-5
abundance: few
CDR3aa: CASSRTGTGLTDTQYF

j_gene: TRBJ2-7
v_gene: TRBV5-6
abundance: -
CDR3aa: CASSAPRDYTYEQYF

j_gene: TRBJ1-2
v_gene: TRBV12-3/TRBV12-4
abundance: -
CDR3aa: CASSRSDRYGYTF

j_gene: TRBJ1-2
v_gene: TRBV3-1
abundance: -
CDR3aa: CASSYIGQLYGYTF